The next 19 T cell receptor beta chains were all read from a single sample in a study of T-cell reconstitution after alpha-beta-depleted transplantation in children. Unique molecular identifiers were incorporated during preparation of the TCRbeta library. TCRdb re-analysed the PCR reads in MiXCR, keeping a single row per CDR3 protein. The top ten clones hold 5% to 6% of a sample with around 500,000 distinct CDR3 sequences, about 12% of them seen once. Sequenced material: PBMCs from the stem cell graft donor, taken from the stem cell graft. The receptor set was obtained from a human donor who donated a stem cell graft to a child with combined immunodeficiency.

This clonotype was found many times. The V call is TRBV27, the J call TRBJ1-1, with D tentatively TRBD1 (6 bases). V was pared by 3 bases and J by 5 bases, with 10 bases between. CDR1 is MNHEY and CDR2 is SMNVEV in the germline V gene (reference sequence). The CDR3 has 13 residues. The CDR3, as DNA: TGTGCCAGCAGTTTGGGGGGCGAAACTGAAGCTTTCTTT. This sequence encodes CASSLGGETEAFF.

The J gene is TRBJ2-5, the V gene TRBV5-1; weak D call: TRBD2 (6 bases). Germline V CDR1 and CDR2: SGHRS, YFSETQ. Trimming pared 0 bases from V and 5 bases from J, leaving 11 bases between. The CDR3 totals 14 residues. DNA for the CDR3: TGCGCCAGCAGCTTGGGTCCCGCGGGGGAGACCCAGTACTTC. Translating gives CASSLGPAGETQYF.

Many counts were recorded for this clonotype. This chain uses TRBV5-6 with TRBJ2-5; 7 bases are a match to TRBD1. The V segment lost 0 bases and the J segment 5 bases; nucleotides outside the gene matches: 4. The CDR3 has 14 residues. CDR1 and CDR2 (germline): SGHDT, YYEEEE. The CDR3 DNA is TGTGCCAGCAGCTTGGGACAGGGATGGGAGACCCAGTACTTC. Translated, it gives CASSLGQGWETQYF.

The rearrangement links TRBV6-2 or TRBV6-3 to TRBJ2-4; 8 bases line up with TRBD1. Germline CDR1 reads MNHEY; CDR2 reads SVGEGT. The CDR3 is 11 residues long. V was pared by 6 bases and J by 12 bases, with 4 bases of the junction left unmatched. The CDR3 sequence is CASRTDRAQYF. In DNA form, the CDR3 reads TGTGCCAGCAGAACGGACAGGGCTCAGTACTTC.

The rearrangement links TRBV10-3 to TRBJ2-1, with TRBD2 matching 10 bases. The V gene end was trimmed by 3 bases and the J gene end by 2 bases; junction bases not matched to a gene: 1. The CDR3 spans 15 residues. The germline CDR1 and CDR2 sequences are ENHRY and SYGVKD. The CDR3 loop is CAISDSGGAYNEQFF. The CDR3 DNA is TGTGCCATCAGTGACAGCGGGGGGGCCTACAATGAGCAGTTCTTC.

This chain connects TRBV18 to TRBJ2-7; tentatively, D is TRBD1 or TRBD2 (6 bases each). The V gene lost 3 bases and the J gene lost 7 bases, with 25 bases spanning the gap. CDR1 and CDR2 (germline): KGHSH, LQKENI. This CDR3 region has 17 residues. The CDR3, as DNA: TGTGCCAGCTCACCCATAGATGGGCGTTGGGGGGCCGAGGAGCAGTACTTC. Its protein is CASSPIDGRWGAEEQYF.

This sequence joins TRBV5-6 and TRBJ2-5; no definite D call. Trimming took off 3 bases at V and 5 bases at J, with 20 bases between the two ends. The CDR3 contains 16 residues. In germline, CDR1 is SGHDT, CDR2 YYEEEE. In DNA form, the CDR3 reads TGTGCCAGCAGCTCGTTAGGCCGGACCCCGAGGGAGACCCAGTACTTC. Amino acids: CASSSLGRTPRETQYF.

This clonotype was counted many times. This chain uses TRBV29-1 with TRBJ2-7, with TRBD1 identical over 9 bases. The germline V gene has CDR1 SQVTM and CDR2 ANQGSEA. The CDR3 is 14 amino acids. V lost 3 bases to trimming and J lost 3 bases; unmatched junction nucleotides: 6. The CDR3 loop is CSVELGDRVYEQYF. CDR3 nucleotide sequence: TGCAGCGTTGAGCTCGGGGACAGGGTCTACGAGCAGTACTTC.

V gene TRBV12-3 or TRBV12-4 combines with J gene TRBJ2-5; tentatively, D is TRBD2 (6 bases). The ends were cut back, 4 bases at V and 5 bases at J, with 11 bases in the middle. This CDR3 comprises 13 residues. CDR3 sequence (DNA): TGTGCCAGCAGTTCCCCGGCGGGGGAGACCCAGTACTTC. Translating gives CASSSPAGETQYF.

The V and J genes are TRBV7-2 and TRBJ2-7; TRBD2 aligns across 9 bases. The germline CDR1 and CDR2 sequences are SGHTA and FQGNSA. J lost 5 bases, V lost 1 base, and 9 bases had no gene match. The CDR3 runs 16 residues. Written as DNA, the CDR3 is TGTGCCAGCAGCTTAGAGGCGGGGGGGACGTGGAACGAGCAGTACTTC. This gives the protein CASSLEAGGTWNEQYF. The full variable domain, its missing parts supplied by reference TRBV7-2 and TRBJ2-7, is GAGVSQSPSNKVTEKGKDVELRCDPISGHTALYWYRQSLGQGLEFLIYFQGNSAPDKSGLPSDRFSAERTGGSVSTLTIQRTQQEDSAVYLCASSLEAGGTWNEQYFGPGTRLTVT.

The chain has TRBV24-1 and TRBJ1-5; D uncertain. The germline V and J ends were trimmed by 4 bases and 6 bases, with 6 bases remaining between them. This CDR3 contains 12 residues. Germline CDR1 KGHDR, CDR2 SFDVKD. The CDR3 DNA sequence: TGTGCCACCAGTGACTCTGCTCAGCCCCAGCATTTT. Translated, it gives CATSDSAQPQHF.

This clonotype was counted at least ten times. The chain uses TRBV12-3 or TRBV12-4 and TRBJ2-3, with 12 bases lining up with TRBD2. The CDR3 loop spans 17 amino acids. With 1 base clipped from V and 5 bases from J, the junction kept 7 bases outside the gene matches. CDR3 in amino acids: CASSLVRLAGEGDTQYF. CDR3 nucleotides: TGTGCCAGCAGTTTAGTCCGACTAGCGGGAGAGGGAGATACGCAGTATTTT.

V usage is TRBV7-2 and J usage is TRBJ2-1, with unresolved D. The CDR3 consists of 13 residues. Germline values: CDR1 SGHTA, CDR2 FQGNSA. Trimming pared 4 bases from V and 7 bases from J, leaving 11 bases between. The CDR3 bases are TGTGCCAGCAGCTCCTCGGTCCGTAATGAGCAGTTCTTC. Translating it yields CASSSSVRNEQFF.

The CDR3 DNA is TGTGCCAGTAGTTTCTACGTAGCCCGGGACAGGGTGGGCAATGAGCAGTTCTTC. Amino acid sequence: CASSFYVARDRVGNEQFF. The chain links TRBV19 to TRBJ2-1, with 9 bases fitting TRBD1. J lost 6 bases, V lost 5 bases, and 17 bases had no gene match. Germline V gene sequence: CDR1 LNHDA, CDR2 SQIVND (reference sequence). CDR3 length: 18 residues.

This rearrangement joins TRBV30 to TRBJ2-1; 13 bases align to TRBD2. Trimming removed 5 bases from V and 0 bases from J; junction bases left unmatched: 7. The V gene's germline CDR1 is GTSNPN and CDR2 SVGIG (reference sequence). The CDR3 is 17 amino acids. CDR3 region: CAWVRRLAGGSYNEQFF. The DNA of the CDR3 is TGTGCCTGGGTTCGGAGACTAGCGGGAGGCTCCTACAATGAGCAGTTCTTC. The whole variable domain, filled in from reference TRBV30 and TRBJ2-1, reads SQTIHQWPATLVQPVGSPLSLECTVEGTSNPNLYWYRQAAGRGLQLLFYSVGIGQISSEVPQNLSASRPQDRQFILSSKKLLLSDSGFYLCAWVRRLAGGSYNEQFFGPGTRLTVL.

The sample holds many counts of this clonotype. CDR3 amino acids: CSARDSGRGGNTEAFF. For the CDR3, the DNA is TGCAGTGCTAGAGATTCGGGTAGGGGGGGTAACACTGAAGCTTTCTTT. This rearrangement joins TRBV20-1 to TRBJ1-1; TRBD1 is a possible D gene (6 bases). CDR3 length: 16 amino acids. The germline gives CDR1 DFQATT, CDR2 SNEGSKA (reference sequence). The V end was cut by 0 bases, the J end by 2 bases, with 16 bases between.

This clonotype showed up many times. The gene calls are TRBV2 and TRBJ2-3; a weak D match, TRBD2 (6 bases). Trimming left V 3 bases short and J 4 bases short, with 11 bases between. Germline loops: CDR1 SNHLY, CDR2 FYNNEI. There are 14 residues in the CDR3. The CDR3 loop reads CASSESRDPDTQYF. For the CDR3, the DNA is TGTGCCAGCAGTGAGTCGCGGGACCCAGATACGCAGTATTTT.

This clonotype showed up many times. The chain joins TRBV12-3 or TRBV12-4 to TRBJ1-2, with a possible D match to TRBD1 (5 bases). The CDR3 sequence is 17 residues long. The V end was cut by 4 bases, the J end by 0 bases, with 18 bases between. CDR3 nucleotides: TGTGCCAGCAGTTCCCCTCCTTTGTGGGGGGCTAACTATGGCTACACCTTC. Its translation is CASSSPPLWGANYGYTF.

On this clonotype itself: A much larger clone lies one base from this, so it may be a read error. The genes are TRBV7-2 and TRBJ2-1; 7 nucleotides line up with TRBD1. Germline CDR1 is SGHTA and CDR2 is FQGNSA. The CDR3 length is 14 residues. The DNA of the CDR3 is TGTGCCAGCAGCTTCACAGGGGTCGGGAATGAGCAGTTATTC. This sequence encodes CASSFTGVGNEQLF.